This is a list of T cell receptor beta chains from one sample in a study of blood T cell repertoires in COVID-19. Sequencing was performed with immunoSEQ multiplex PCR; in TCRdb, only in-frame clones are kept and a portion is missing. The sample consists of some 180,000 clones, 65% to 85% of them appearing once. The sequencing sample was made of peripheral blood. All receptors come from a woman in her 40s with COVID-19, enrolled during active disease. The CDR3 runs from the conserved cysteine through the conserved F or W. Fields, in order: CDR3 protein, CDR3 DNA, clone size, D gene, J gene, V gene. D genes are given only for firm matches. A row's size may be missing; if present it is once, few, many or a size class.

CASSERGISYEQYF,TGTGCCAGCAGTGAAAGGGGGATCTCCTACGAGCAGTACTTC,once,.,TRBJ2-7,TRBV6-1
CASSSQGWDEQYF,TGTGCCAGCAGCTCACAGGGGTGGGACGAGCAGTACTTC,few,TRBD1,TRBJ2-7,TRBV9
CASSPTGGPSNYGYTF,TGTGCCAGCAGCCCGACAGGGGGACCTTCTAACTATGGCTACACCTTC,once,TRBD1,TRBJ1-2,TRBV3-1/TRBV3-2
CASLLTEEQYF,TGTGCCAGCCTCCTGACTGAGGAGCAGTACTTC,.,.,TRBJ2-7,TRBV6-5
CASSGTVYGYTF,TGTGCCAGCAGCGGGACAGTCTATGGCTACACCTTC,.,TRBD1,TRBJ1-2,TRBV6-5
CASSPTPHNSPLHF,TGTGCCAGCAGCCCTACCCCCCATAATTCACCCCTCCACTTT,.,.,TRBJ1-6,TRBV27
CASGFGPGQGAQGNTIYF,TGTGCTAGTGGTTTTGGGCCGGGGCAGGGGGCGCAGGGAAACACCATATATTTT,.,TRBD1,TRBJ1-3,TRBV12-5
CASSLGLRVGNTEAFF,TGTGCCAGCAGCTTGGGGTTACGGGTAGGGAACACTGAAGCTTTCTTT,.,.,TRBJ1-1,TRBV5-8
CASSLLVSQGGAYGYTF,TGTGCCAGCAGTTTGTTGGTTAGTCAGGGAGGCGCCTATGGCTACACCTTC,.,.,TRBJ1-2,TRBV27
CASSFGTLGTSGSDTQYF,TGCGCCAGCAGCTTCGGGACACTCGGGACTAGCGGGTCAGATACGCAGTATTTT,.,TRBD2,TRBJ2-3,TRBV5-1
CASSLQGSGNTIYF,TGCGCCAGCAGCTTACAGGGCTCTGGAAACACCATATATTTT,.,.,TRBJ1-3,TRBV10-1
CASDRGFFYGYTF,TGTGCCAGCGATCGGGGGTTTTTCTATGGCTACACCTTC,.,.,TRBJ1-2,TRBV6-5
CASSQGPGTGVAEKLFF,TGCGCCAGCAGCCAGGGTCCCGGGACAGGGGTAGCTGAAAAACTGTTTTTT,.,TRBD1,TRBJ1-4,TRBV4-1
CATQRGIGGEPQHF,TGTGCCACCCAGCGGGGGATCGGGGGCGAGCCCCAGCATTTT,.,.,TRBJ1-5,TRBV6-5
CASSPAGAGGRNEQFF,TGTGCCAGCAGCCCGGCAGGAGCGGGGGGGAGGAATGAGCAGTTCTTC,.,TRBD2,TRBJ2-1,TRBV5-4
CASSTRQGAGAFF,TGTGCCAGCAGCACCCGACAGGGGGCTGGAGCTTTCTTT,.,TRBD1,TRBJ1-1,TRBV7-3
CASSLSRGTGTEAFF,TGTGCCAGCAGTTTATCCAGGGGGACTGGCACTGAAGCTTTCTTT,.,TRBD1,TRBJ1-1,TRBV27
CASSPGRASNYGYTF,TGTGCCAGCAGCCCCGGCAGGGCTTCTAACTATGGCTACACCTTC,.,.,TRBJ1-2,TRBV7-9
CASSSQGLAGGNEQFF,TGTGCCAGCAGCTCCCAAGGACTAGCGGGAGGCAATGAGCAGTTCTTC,.,TRBD2,TRBJ2-1,TRBV7-3
CASSQVPGGNNEQFF,TGTGCCAGCAGCCAAGTTCCGGGGGGCAACAATGAGCAGTTCTTC,.,.,TRBJ2-1,TRBV4-2
CAISESETGFSYEQYF,TGTGCCATCAGTGAGTCGGAGACAGGGTTTAGCTACGAGCAGTACTTC,.,TRBD1,TRBJ2-7,TRBV10-3
CASSEALGDMSREQYF,TGTGCCAGCAGTGAAGCGCTCGGGGACATGAGTCGGGAGCAGTACTTC,.,.,TRBJ2-7,TRBV6-1
CSVEPLARGRNTEAFF,TGCAGCGTTGAACCCCTTGCCAGGGGCCGAAACACTGAAGCTTTCTTT,.,.,TRBJ1-1,TRBV29-1
CASSGRYAFF,TGTGCCAGCAGCGGGAGGTACGCTTTCTTT,.,.,TRBJ1-1,TRBV9
CASSQTSGGVGETQYF,TGTGCCAGCAGCCAAACTAGCGGGGGGGTTGGAGAGACCCAGTACTTC,.,TRBD2,TRBJ2-5,TRBV5-4
CASSIGTGGEQFF,TGTGCCAGTAGTATTGGGACGGGGGGTGAGCAGTTCTTC,.,TRBD2,TRBJ2-1,TRBV19
CASSYLRDRGSNGYTF,TGTGCCAGCAGTTACCTGCGGGACAGGGGGTCAAATGGCTACACCTTC,.,TRBD1,TRBJ1-2,TRBV6-2/TRBV6-3
CASSPVGGDTGELFF,TGTGCCAGCAGCCCGGTCGGAGGGGACACCGGGGAGCTGTTTTTT,.,.,TRBJ2-2,TRBV5-6
CASSLAGLETQYF,TGTGCCAGCAGCTTGGCCGGGTTAGAGACCCAGTACTTC,.,.,TRBJ2-5,TRBV5-4
CASSQGGWSNQPQHF,TGCGCCAGCAGCCAGGGGGGATGGAGCAATCAGCCCCAGCATTTT,.,.,TRBJ1-5,TRBV4-1
CASSGSTGMPETQYF,TGCGCCAGTTCTGGTAGCACAGGCATGCCGGAGACCCAGTACTTC,.,.,TRBJ2-5,TRBV10-2
CASSLRRVTGDNEQFF,TGTGCCAGCAGTTTACGCAGAGTAACGGGGGACAATGAGCAGTTCTTC,.,.,TRBJ2-1,TRBV28
CASTPSTAPGANVLTF,TGTGCCAGCACTCCTTCGACAGCTCCTGGGGCCAACGTCCTGACTTTC,.,.,TRBJ2-6,TRBV19
CASSRQGAIQPQHF,TGTGCCAGCAGCCGACAGGGGGCGATTCAGCCCCAGCATTTT,.,TRBD1,TRBJ1-5,TRBV5-5
CASSQGTGSTEAFF,TGTGCCAGCAGCCAGGGAACAGGGTCCACTGAAGCTTTCTTT,.,.,TRBJ1-1,TRBV3-1/TRBV3-2
CASSFVGGRTYEQYF,TGCGCCAGCAGCTTCGTTGGCGGGAGGACCTACGAGCAGTACTTC,.,TRBD2,TRBJ2-7,TRBV5-1
CATSEATSTNEKLFF,TGTGCCACCAGTGAGGCCACGTCGACTAATGAAAAACTGTTTTTT,few,.,TRBJ1-4,TRBV24-1
CASSDRHVSNQPQHF,TGTGCCAGCAGCGACCGACATGTTAGCAATCAGCCCCAGCATTTT,.,.,TRBJ1-5,TRBV3-1/TRBV3-2
CASSRWSVQGVSPLHF,TGTGCCAGCAGCCGGTGGAGCGTACAGGGAGTTTCACCCCTCCACTTT,.,.,TRBJ1-6,TRBV7-9
CASSPPGLAGGANTGELFF,TGTGCCAGCAGCCCGCCCGGACTAGCGGGCGGAGCGAACACCGGGGAGCTGTTTTTT,.,TRBD2,TRBJ2-2,TRBV7-2
CASSRIAGDSYEQYF,TGCGCCAGCAGCCGGATAGCGGGAGACTCCTACGAGCAGTACTTC,.,TRBD2,TRBJ2-7,TRBV4-1
CASSLDRTYEQYF,TGTGCCAGCAGTTTAGACAGAACCTACGAGCAGTACTTC,few,.,TRBJ2-7,TRBV27
CSVVVGLDGYTF,TGCAGCGTTGTCGTCGGGTTGGATGGCTACACCTTC,.,.,TRBJ1-2,TRBV29-1
CASRVRSGNTIYF,TGTGCCAGCCGAGTCCGCTCTGGAAACACCATATATTTT,.,.,TRBJ1-3,TRBV6-5
CASSASTGNYGYTF,TGTGCCAGCAGCGCCTCGACAGGGAACTATGGCTACACCTTC,.,TRBD1,TRBJ1-2,TRBV7-9
CASSPRTRVWYGYTF,TGTGCCAGCAGCCCCCGGACCAGGGTTTGGTATGGCTACACCTTC,.,.,TRBJ1-2,TRBV7-2
CASSTLGGQREGNTEAFF,TGTGCCAGCAGTACTTTAGGGGGACAGCGAGAGGGGAACACTGAAGCTTTCTTT,.,TRBD1,TRBJ1-1,TRBV28